Listed below are T cell receptor beta chains from one sample, sequenced in a study of blood T cells in healthy people across ages. Using its own MiXCR run on the 5' RACE reads, TCRdb lists one record per CDR3 protein. The data contain over 1,500,000 distinct CDR3 sequences, 40% to 55% of them seen just once; the ten biggest clones take up less than 2.5%. The sample consisted of blood. These receptor sequences come from a woman aged 35 to 49 in good health. The conserved cysteine and the conserved F or W are not part of the CDR3 here. Clone size, where shown, is once, few, many, or a class for clones that have expanded.

j_call	clone_size	v_call	cdr3_length	cdr3_aa
.	.	TRBV4-1	15	ASSQFDGAGEGETQY
TRBJ2-3	.	TRBV9	12	ASSDRHSKDTQY
TRBJ2-3	few	TRBV29-1	11	SARTGPIDTQY
TRBJ1-5	.	TRBV12-3/TRBV12-4	14	ASSPSPGQGNQPQH
TRBJ2-1	.	TRBV6-5	10	ASSTPGGLWF
TRBJ1-6	.	TRBV12-3/TRBV12-4	15	ASSPRRAMYNMGPLH
TRBJ2-1	few	TRBV20-1	10	SASNSERPVF
TRBJ2-1	.	TRBV5-5	12	ASSSSAGYGEQF
TRBJ1-2	.	TRBV20-1	13	SASNRDRGHYGYT
TRBJ2-1	.	TRBV27	15	ASSASRAGGPYNEQF
.	few	TRBV20-1	12	SAHLNTEDYEQY
TRBJ2-1	few	TRBV7-2	17	ASSFRLAGGISSYNEQF
TRBJ2-3	few	TRBV24-1	14	ATSDLGGVSTDTQY
TRBJ2-7	.	TRBV27	12	ASSARQGSYEQY
TRBJ2-7	.	TRBV6-5	12	ASSPAPGTYEQY
TRBJ2-1	once	TRBV4-3	13	ASSQDETTYNEQF
TRBJ1-2	few	TRBV25-1	10	ASSPGTADYT
TRBJ2-3	once	TRBV14	12	ASSHGTVRDTQY
TRBJ2-5	.	TRBV20-1	11	SAPRTGWETLY
TRBJ1-2	.	TRBV5-6	14	ASSPWPGEGKDGYT
TRBJ2-4	.	TRBV12-3/TRBV12-4	12	ASSLEQGMDIQY
TRBJ1-2	.	TRBV12-3/TRBV12-4	13	ASTPAGGINYGYT
TRBJ2-7	few	TRBV4-3	13	ASSQGAPLPYEQY
TRBJ1-6	.	TRBV10-3	17	AISAGTGTLASYNSPLH
TRBJ2-7	.	TRBV7-2	12	ASSLWDTDPGQY
TRBJ2-1	.	TRBV6-4	11	ASSDGVYNEQF
TRBJ2-7	.	TRBV7-2	13	ASSPTGGYAYEQY
TRBJ2-5	.	TRBV20-1	13	SARELSRGKETQY
TRBJ2-5	.	TRBV14	12	AGSQDSNQETQY
TRBJ2-1	.	TRBV4-1	13	ASSQRGGLYNEQF
TRBJ2-5	few	TRBV7-2	15	ASSLSLAPTPGGTQY
TRBJ2-7	few	TRBV20-1	14	SARDGPGRGQSTQY
TRBJ2-1	.	TRBV7-2	13	ASSSPGTADNEQF
TRBJ2-1	.	TRBV7-8	18	ASSSHPGTGRDSSYNEQF
TRBJ1-2	few	TRBV7-2	13	ASSPYGGPEYGYT
TRBJ2-7	.	TRBV6-2/TRBV6-3	12	ASSYTGLGYEQY
TRBJ1-2	.	TRBV7-2	13	ASSLERQGNYGYT
TRBJ1-1	.	TRBV29-1	12	SVTGNLMNTEAF
TRBJ2-3	.	TRBV27	11	ASRTPRTDTQY